This T cell receptor (beta chain) appears in the sequencing data of a study of blood T cell repertoires in COVID-19. The CDR3 has 12 residues. The J segment lost 3 bases and the V segment lost 6 bases, leaving 2 bases of the junction unmatched. Only in-frame clones appear in the TCRdb table, and some are missing; sequencing was by immunoSEQ multiplex PCR. This table holds under 150,000 clones, about 77% found once. Sequenced: peripheral blood. The V gene is TRBV12-3 or TRBV12-4, the J gene TRBJ2-7, with TRBD2 matching over 7 bases. The clonotype was recovered from a human donor in a cohort sampled during active COVID-19. The CDR3 DNA reads TGTGCCAGCAGCGCGGGGGTCTACGAGCAGTACTTC. Its protein is CASSAGVYEQYF.